Below, one TCR beta chain is given with its context. There is no known antigen for this receptor. Base-call qualities are not available, and no considerably larger clone is one nucleotide away. This sample is drawn from a study of CD8 T cells in Susac syndrome (dated by TCRdb to about 2019). Some background on the complete study: The study used repertoire sequencing to test whether antigen drove CD8+ T cell activation and differentiation in Susac syndrome. Overall study results and their limits: The TCR sequencing and HLA analysis was acknowledged to have included a relatively small number of individuals.

V is pared back by 4 bases and J by 5 bases, with 17 bases lying between the germline termini. As encoded in the germline V gene (reference sequence), CDR1 is SEHNR while CDR2 is FQNEAQ. The CDR3 contains 15 residues, cysteine and phenylalanine counted. Just CDR3 DNA is preserved here, 45 bases in frame from base 1. RNA was extracted with the RNeasy kit and roughly 0.45 to 1 ug was reverse transcribed using random hexamers. The immunoSEQ multiplex PCR assay, which covers 54 Vbeta and 13 Jbeta segments, was used to amplify TCR beta CDR3 regions. PCR amplification bias was corrected using a synthetic template baseline for primer optimization and computational correction. The authors' pipeline ran thus. Reads were annotated to V, D and J genes per IMGT and analyzed with immunoSEQ Analyzer, keeping only productive sequences. To calculate clonality, Shannon entropy was normalized by log2 of the number of productive unique sequences and then subtracted from one. Public and private clones were assessed among the 100 most prevalent clones of each patient and control. Susac-specific clones were defined as absent from healthy and MS cohorts, 1052 published viral clones and other ImmuneACCESS disease sequences. The public reads were run again by TCRdb, first through fastp at Q25 and then through MiXCR, and only productive beta chains were kept. Identical CDR3 protein sequences are pooled into one entry, listed with their most common genes and DNA. TCRdb, not the authors, supplied the V and J calls. For this sample the table gives 170,000 or so distinct CDR3 sequences, of which approximately 93% were detected only once. The ten most abundant clones make up more than 0.08% of the sample.

High-throughput TCR beta sequencing profiled peripheral blood CD8+ and CD4+ T cells from healthy donors, Susac syndrome patients and multiple sclerosis patients. Multiple sclerosis controls were treatment-naive patients with stable or active relapsing-remitting disease fulfilling revised McDonald criteria. CD8+ TEMRA cells were enriched by FACS, while bulk CD8+ and CD4+ T cells were purified by magnetic negative isolation. Blood was drawn into EDTA tubes, processed within 24 hours, and PBMCs were isolated by density gradient centrifugation. PBMCs intended for TCR sequencing were cryopreserved in liquid nitrogen and were subsequently thawed in a 37 degrees C water bath. The sorted or isolated CD4+, CD8+ and CD8+ TEMRA cells had a purity of 90% or higher.

The sequenced sample consisted of CD4+ T cells from PBMCs. The rearranged chain carries TRBV7-9 and TRBJ2-5; TRBD2 is a possible D gene, resting on 7 matching bases. This clonotype was obtained from a human donor with multiple sclerosis. The DNA sequence reads TGTGCCAGCAGCTCGTACGGGGGGCCGTCGGAGACCCAGTACTTC. It encodes CASSSYGGPSETQYF.